This TCR beta chain was sequenced for a study of cytomegalovirus exposure and HLA in healthy donors. PCR used 60 Vbeta primers and 13 Jbeta primers. Methods used by the authors: A later analysis counted 70 million to 85 million unique TCR beta chains, some 12 million shared. This table comes from immunoSEQ multiplex PCR, and its TCRdb copy is limited to in-frame clones, with some not included. Clone size and V and J calls were adopted from that table, with D and trimming inferred from the DNA. The top ten hold under 3% of the sample, which has 60,000 to 80,000 clones, around 80% seen once. Note on this clone: Its cognate antigen is unknown.

CDR3 length: 14 amino acids. Germline assignment: CDR1 LNHDA and CDR2 SQIVND (reference sequence). The V segment lost 5 bases and the J segment 4 bases; nucleotides outside the gene matches: 5. Study findings and constraints: Later analysis demonstrated an association between a missense DCLRE1C variant and TCR beta V- and J-gene trimming. The number of N-insertions in an Asian-associated ancestry cluster was reportedly below the approximately 680-donor mean in a later analysis. It was approximately 150 TCR beta chains that were listed as cytomegalovirus-associated.

This chain joins TRBV19 and TRBJ1-5; the match to TRBD1 covers 7 bases. The clonotype originates from a girl between 5 and 17 years old in good health and CMV-seropositive. The sample comprised PBMCs. The CDR3 here is CASSFRGLNQPQHF. The DNA of the CDR3 is TGTGCCAGTAGTTTCAGGGGGTTGAATCAGCCCCAGCATTTT.